This T cell receptor beta chain was obtained from a study of blood T cell repertoires in COVID-19 (dated by TCRdb to the early 2020s). Context from the whole study: Collaborator samples came from the United States, Italy and Spain and covered acute and convalescent phases of COVID-19. Samples came from the ongoing ImmuneRACE study (first 160 participants) plus 1,254 subjects from 6 global collaborators. The prospective study material was composed of cDNA or gDNA derived from T cells, B-cell-depleted T cells, or PBMCs. The dataset comprised deeply sampled blood TCRbeta repertoires from subjects exposed to, actively infected with, or recovered from COVID-19. The sample metadata nearly always contained a de-identified subject ID, COVID-19 status, age in years and sex. The repertoires were released in a freely available public database intended as a resource for research on the immune response to SARS-CoV-2. HLA class I and class II types, where available, came from metadata supplied by the sample provider rather than from assay-based typing. What the authors observed across the whole study: How much clinical and demographic metadata was included differed by source and by participant, and the metadata was provided uncurated.

V and J lose 7 bases and 4 bases, and a span of 10 bases separates them. For CDR1 and CDR2, the germline V gene lists MNHEY and SVGAGI. The CDR3, from cysteine to phenylalanine, totals 12 residues. CDR3 DNA is the only sequence kept; it has 36 bases, read in frame from the first base. Enrolling through a virtual design, the prospective study's participants ranged in age from roughly 18 to 95 years and lived across 20 to 25 United States geographic areas. In the prospective study, cohorts were assigned on the basis of participant-reported clinical history obtained from a screening survey and a study questionnaire. Recovered participants in ImmuneRACE Cohort 3 were defined by two consecutive negative NP/OP PCR tests, clearance by a healthcare professional, or resolution of symptoms. In the prospective study, whole blood, serum and a nasopharyngeal or oropharyngeal swab were collected from each participant by mobile phlebotomists. Over a roughly 2-month period, participants in the prospective study had the option of providing additional blood draws and questionnaires. Prospective study blood samples were shipped either frozen or at room temperature before DNA extraction.

TCRbeta CDR3 regions were amplified from genomic DNA by means of the immunoSEQ Assay, a bias-controlled multiplex PCR. Concerning the study's data processing: The number of nucleated cells in each sample was estimated from the amplification of reference gene primers within the assay. To quantify the absolute abundance of each unique TCRbeta CDR3 rearrangement, sequence reads were collapsed and filtered. For each sample, productive Simpson clonality was calculated as the square root of Simpson's diversity index across productive rearrangements. Here the immuneACCESS table is served through TCRdb, limited to in-frame sequences with V and J called. Missing clones are a known gap in these copies; in checked studies unresolved V genes cover under half, and the rest lacks a known reason. For V, J and clone size, that table is used; D and trimming come from the DNA. This sample comprises around 370,000 clones, more than 75% of them detected only once. The ten largest make up 0.9% to 1.5% of the sample.

As concerns this clone: Its antigen target is currently unknown. One base away there is no much larger clone; base qualities are not given.

This receptor chain uses TRBV6-5 and TRBJ2-5; TRBD1 might be the D gene, on 7 matching bases. Material: PBMCs or T cells enriched from blood (not recorded which). The origin of this receptor is a woman aged 18-29 years who had recovered from COVID-19. CDR3 loop: CASTGDRETQYF. The DNA sequence reads TGTGCCAGCACGGGGGACAGAGAGACCCAGTACTTC.